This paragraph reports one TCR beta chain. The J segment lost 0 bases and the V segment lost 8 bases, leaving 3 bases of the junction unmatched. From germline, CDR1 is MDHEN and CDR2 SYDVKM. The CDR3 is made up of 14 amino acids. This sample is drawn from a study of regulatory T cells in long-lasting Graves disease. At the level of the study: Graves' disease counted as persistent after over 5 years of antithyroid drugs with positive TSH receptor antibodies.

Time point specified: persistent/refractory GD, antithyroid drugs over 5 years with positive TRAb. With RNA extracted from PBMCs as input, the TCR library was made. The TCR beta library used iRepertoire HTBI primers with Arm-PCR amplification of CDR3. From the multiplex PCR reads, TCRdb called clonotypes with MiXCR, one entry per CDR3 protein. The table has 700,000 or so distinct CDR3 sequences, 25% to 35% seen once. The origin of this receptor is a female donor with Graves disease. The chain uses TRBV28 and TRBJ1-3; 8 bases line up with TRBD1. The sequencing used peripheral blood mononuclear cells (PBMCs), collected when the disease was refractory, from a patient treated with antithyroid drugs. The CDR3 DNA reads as TGTGCCAGCGGGACAGGTTACTCTGGAAACACCATATATTTT. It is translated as CASGTGYSGNTIYF.